This TCR beta chain is drawn from a study of PD-1 blockade in classical Hodgkin lymphoma. Clones were read by immunoSEQ multiplex PCR, and TCRdb kept only the in-frame ones, dropping some. The profile shows around 91,000 clones, about nine tenths of them singletons. On this clone: What it binds is not known.

General study findings and limits: Complete responders' baseline diversity resembled that of newly diagnosed patients.

The CDR3 spans 13 residues. Between the trimmed V and J ends, which lost 7 bases and 6 bases, there was a span of 10 bases. Germline V gene sequence: CDR1 MDHEN, CDR2 SYDVKM. Each patient experienced a relapse that followed autologous stem cell transplantation, and brentuximab vedotin exposure varied. The material was peripheral blood mononuclear cells (PBMCs), obtained at baseline. The V gene is TRBV28, the J gene TRBJ1-6, with D uncertain. The receptor was derived from a human donor with classical Hodgkin lymphoma. The chain's CDR3 is CASKAVANSPLHF. The CDR3 coding sequence is TGTGCCAGCAAGGCGGTAGCTAATTCACCCCTCCACTTT. Looking up the rest from reference TRBV28 and TRBJ1-6 gives the full variable domain: DVKVTQSSRYLVKRTGEKVFLECVQDMDHENMFWYRQDPGLGLRLIYFSYDVKMKEKGDIPEGYSVSREKKERFSLILESASTNQTSMYLCASKAVANSPLHFGNGTRLTVT.